This is a list of T cell receptor beta chains from one sample in a study of CD4 T cells in relation to SARS-CoV-2 and coronaviruses. The method was immunoSEQ multiplex PCR; TCRdb's version includes in-frame clones alone and lacks a portion of them. The top ten clones hold roughly 0.4% of a sample with tens of thousands of clones, under 95% of them seen once. Sequenced sample: naive CD4+ T cells from PBMCs. The receptors here all came from an adult with COVID-19. CDR3s include the opening cysteine and the closing phenylalanine or tryptophan. The order of the fields is V gene, clone size, CDR3 protein. Expanded clones get a size class; other rows say once, few or many, or leave the size out.

V gene: TRBV6-4; clone size: -; CDR3 protein: CASSDGSWSSGRKETQYF
V gene: TRBV12-3/TRBV12-4; clone size: -; CDR3 protein: CASSFRENTEAFF
V gene: TRBV6-2/TRBV6-3; clone size: -; CDR3 protein: CASSYFGTGGNQPQHF
V gene: TRBV2; clone size: -; CDR3 protein: CASSAMDRAYEQYF
V gene: TRBV28; clone size: -; CDR3 protein: CASSSSGTGREKLFF
V gene: TRBV18; clone size: -; CDR3 protein: CASSPDPETQYF
V gene: TRBV5-1; clone size: -; CDR3 protein: CASSLGMGSPLHF
V gene: TRBV7-2; clone size: -; CDR3 protein: CASSLGAGGLAGYEQFF
V gene: TRBV5-1; clone size: once; CDR3 protein: CASSNPGTQYF
V gene: TRBV3-1/TRBV3-2; clone size: -; CDR3 protein: CASSHLDRAPYNEQFF
V gene: TRBV19; clone size: -; CDR3 protein: CASSIGASNEKLFF
V gene: TRBV3-1/TRBV3-2; clone size: few; CDR3 protein: CASSQVGQGREQYF
V gene: TRBV28; clone size: -; CDR3 protein: CASSWGGVPNEQFF
V gene: TRBV6-5; clone size: -; CDR3 protein: CASRRPGSNTEAFF
V gene: TRBV6-5; clone size: -; CDR3 protein: CASTRTGPQHF
V gene: TRBV2; clone size: -; CDR3 protein: CASSADNKNQPQHF
V gene: TRBV5-1; clone size: -; CDR3 protein: CASSSGRRNTDTQYF
V gene: TRBV10-3; clone size: -; CDR3 protein: CAISVQTGEVYGYTF
V gene: TRBV30; clone size: -; CDR3 protein: CAWSVTAGPQHF
V gene: TRBV7-8; clone size: -; CDR3 protein: CASSFNSGRGEEQYF
V gene: TRBV28; clone size: -; CDR3 protein: CASSPRTASGNTIYF
V gene: TRBV7-2; clone size: -; CDR3 protein: CASSSIADSSYNEQFF
V gene: TRBV6-6; clone size: -; CDR3 protein: CASSPPFLNTGELFF
V gene: TRBV6-5; clone size: -; CDR3 protein: CASRRTTNPETQYF
V gene: TRBV18; clone size: -; CDR3 protein: CASSMGQTNTGELFF
V gene: TRBV11-2; clone size: few; CDR3 protein: CASSDPGTGGYEQYF
V gene: TRBV27; clone size: once; CDR3 protein: CASRGAASYEQYF
V gene: TRBV2; clone size: -; CDR3 protein: CASSPPFRLAGPNQQYF
V gene: TRBV28; clone size: -; CDR3 protein: CASSFLLRRASTDTQYF
V gene: TRBV10-3; clone size: -; CDR3 protein: CATAGPAYQSSYNSPLHF
V gene: TRBV24-1; clone size: -; CDR3 protein: CATSDLGAGQFF
V gene: TRBV28; clone size: -; CDR3 protein: CASSYTGISYEQYF
V gene: TRBV28; clone size: -; CDR3 protein: CASSSPAEPYNEQFF
V gene: TRBV28; clone size: -; CDR3 protein: CASRKTGATNEKLFF
V gene: TRBV6-5; clone size: -; CDR3 protein: CASSYEGATYNEQFF